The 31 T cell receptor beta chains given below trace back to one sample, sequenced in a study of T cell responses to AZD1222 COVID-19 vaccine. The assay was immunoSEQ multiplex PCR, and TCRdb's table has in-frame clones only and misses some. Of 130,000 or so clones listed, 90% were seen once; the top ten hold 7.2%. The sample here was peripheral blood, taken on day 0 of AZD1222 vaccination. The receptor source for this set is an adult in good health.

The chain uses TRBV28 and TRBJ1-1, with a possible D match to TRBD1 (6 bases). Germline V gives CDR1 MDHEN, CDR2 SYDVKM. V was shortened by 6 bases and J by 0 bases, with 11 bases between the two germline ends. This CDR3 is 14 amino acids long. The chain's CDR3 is CASRYRDLNTEAFF. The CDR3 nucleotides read TGTGCCAGCAGGTACAGGGACTTGAACACTGAAGCTTTCTTT.

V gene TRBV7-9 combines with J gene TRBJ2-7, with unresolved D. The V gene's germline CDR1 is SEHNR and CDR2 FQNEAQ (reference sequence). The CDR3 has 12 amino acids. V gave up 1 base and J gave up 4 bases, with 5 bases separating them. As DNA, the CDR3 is TGTGCCAGCAGCTTAGAACCGTACGAGCAGTACTTC. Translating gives CASSLEPYEQYF. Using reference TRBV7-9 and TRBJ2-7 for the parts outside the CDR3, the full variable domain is DTGVSQNPRHKITKRGQNVTFRCDPISEHNRLYWYRQTLGQGPEFLTYFQNEAQLEKSRLLSDRFSAERPKGSFSTLEIQRTEQGDSAMYLCASSLEPYEQYFGPGTRLTVT.

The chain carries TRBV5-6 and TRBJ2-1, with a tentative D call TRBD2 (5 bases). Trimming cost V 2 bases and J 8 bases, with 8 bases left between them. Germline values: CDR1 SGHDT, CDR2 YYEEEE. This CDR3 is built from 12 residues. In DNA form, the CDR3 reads TGTGCCAGCAGCTTCAGCGGACATGAGCAGTTCTTC. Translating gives CASSFSGHEQFF.

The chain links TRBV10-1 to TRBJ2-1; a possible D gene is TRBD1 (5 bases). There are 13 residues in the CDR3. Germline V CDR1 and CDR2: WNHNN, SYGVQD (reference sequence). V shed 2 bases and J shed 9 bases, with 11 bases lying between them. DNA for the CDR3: TGCGCCAGCAGTGAGCGGACATCAACTGAGCAGTTCTTC. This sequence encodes CASSERTSTEQFF.

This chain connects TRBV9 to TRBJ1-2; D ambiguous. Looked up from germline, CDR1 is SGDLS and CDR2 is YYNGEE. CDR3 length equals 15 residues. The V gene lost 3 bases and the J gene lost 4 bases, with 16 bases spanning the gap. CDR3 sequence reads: CASSAQVGAIYGYTF. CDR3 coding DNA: TGTGCCAGCAGCGCTCAGGTGGGCGCTATCTATGGCTACACCTTC. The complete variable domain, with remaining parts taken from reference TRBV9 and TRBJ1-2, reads DSGVTQTPKHLITATGQRVTLRCSPRSGDLSVYWYQQSLDQGLQFLIQYYNGEERAKGNILERFSAQQFPDLHSELNLSSLELGDSALYFCASSAQVGAIYGYTFGSGTRLTVV.

CDR3 sequence reads: CASSSLAGDADTQYF. The CDR3 DNA reads as TGTGCCAGCTCATCCTTAGCGGGAGACGCAGATACGCAGTATTTT. The chain links TRBV18 to TRBJ2-3; 9 bases fit TRBD2. Germline CDR1 and CDR2: KGHSH and LQKENI. The CDR3 totals 15 residues. J was trimmed by 4 bases and V by 5 bases; bases with no gene match: 7.

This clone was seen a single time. For the CDR3, the DNA is TGTGCCAGCTCACCCGGGGGGACCCTCACCGGGGAGCTGTTTTTT. Translated, it gives CASSPGGTLTGELFF. The chain combines TRBV18 with TRBJ2-2, with 7 bases identical to TRBD2. Germline CDR1 KGHSH, CDR2 LQKENI. CDR3 length: 15 residues. V was pared by 3 bases and J by 4 bases, with 5 bases of the junction left unmatched.

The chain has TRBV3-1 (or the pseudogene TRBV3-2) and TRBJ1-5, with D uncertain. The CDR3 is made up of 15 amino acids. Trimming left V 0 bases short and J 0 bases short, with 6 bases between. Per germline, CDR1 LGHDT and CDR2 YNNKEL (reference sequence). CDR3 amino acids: CASSQDPASNQPQHF. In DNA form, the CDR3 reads TGTGCCAGCAGCCAAGACCCAGCTAGCAATCAGCCCCAGCATTTT.

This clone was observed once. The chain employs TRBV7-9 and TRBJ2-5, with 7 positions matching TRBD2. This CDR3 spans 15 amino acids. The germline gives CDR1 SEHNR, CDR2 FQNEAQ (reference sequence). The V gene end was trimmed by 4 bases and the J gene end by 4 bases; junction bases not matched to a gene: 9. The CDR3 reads CASSSGGVSGETQYF. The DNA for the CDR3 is TGTGCCAGCAGCTCGGGGGGAGTTTCGGGAGAGACCCAGTACTTC.

The CDR3 bases are TGTGCCAGCAGCGTCCAGACAGGGGCAGATACGCAGTATTTT. This encodes CASSVQTGADTQYF. The chain couples TRBV9 to TRBJ2-3; 8 bases agree with TRBD1. The trim removed 2 bases at V and 4 bases at J, leaving 3 bases unmatched. The length of the CDR3 is 14 residues. Germline assignment: CDR1 SGDLS and CDR2 YYNGEE.

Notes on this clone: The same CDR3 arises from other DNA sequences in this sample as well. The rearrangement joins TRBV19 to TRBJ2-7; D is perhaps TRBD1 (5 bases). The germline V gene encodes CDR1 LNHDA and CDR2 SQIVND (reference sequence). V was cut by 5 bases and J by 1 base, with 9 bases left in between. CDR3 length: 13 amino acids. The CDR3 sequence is CASSRQGSYEQYF. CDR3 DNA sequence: TGTGCCAGTAGTCGGCAGGGTTCCTACGAGCAGTACTTC. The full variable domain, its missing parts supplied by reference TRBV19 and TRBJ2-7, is DGGITQSPKYLFRKEGQNVTLSCEQNLNHDAMYWYRQDPGQGLRLIYYSQIVNDFQKGDIAEGYSVSREKKESFPLTVTSAQKNPTAFYLCASSRQGSYEQYFGPGTRLTVT.

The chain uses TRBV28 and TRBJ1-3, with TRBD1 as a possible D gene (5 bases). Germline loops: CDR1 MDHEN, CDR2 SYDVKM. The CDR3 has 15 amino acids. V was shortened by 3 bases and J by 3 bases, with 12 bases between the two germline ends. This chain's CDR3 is CASSFRAEGGNTIYF. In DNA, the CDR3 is TGTGCCAGCAGTTTCAGGGCAGAGGGTGGAAACACCATATATTTT.

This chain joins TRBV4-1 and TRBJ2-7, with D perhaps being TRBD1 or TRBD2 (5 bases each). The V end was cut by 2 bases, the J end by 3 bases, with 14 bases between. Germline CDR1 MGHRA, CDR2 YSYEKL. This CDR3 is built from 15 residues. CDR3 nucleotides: TGCGCCAGCAGCCAACAAACCGGGACGTTCTACGAGCAGTACTTC. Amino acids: CASSQQTGTFYEQYF.

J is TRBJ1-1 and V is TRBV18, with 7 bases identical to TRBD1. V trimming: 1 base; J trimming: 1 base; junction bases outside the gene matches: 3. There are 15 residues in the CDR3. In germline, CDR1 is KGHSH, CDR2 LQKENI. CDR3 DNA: TGTGCCAGCTCACCACTAGGGGGCCAGAACACTGAAGCTTTCTTT. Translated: CASSPLGGQNTEAFF.

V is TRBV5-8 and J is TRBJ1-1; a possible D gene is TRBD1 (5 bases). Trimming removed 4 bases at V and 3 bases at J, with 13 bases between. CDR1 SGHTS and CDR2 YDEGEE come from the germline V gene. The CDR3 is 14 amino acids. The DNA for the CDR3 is TGTGCCAGCAGCCGGGGGGATCGCGACACTGAAGCTTTCTTT. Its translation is CASSRGDRDTEAFF.

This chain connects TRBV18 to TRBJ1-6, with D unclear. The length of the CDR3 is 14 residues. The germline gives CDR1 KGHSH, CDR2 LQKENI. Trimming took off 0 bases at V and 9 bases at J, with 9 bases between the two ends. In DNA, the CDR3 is TGTGCCAGCTCACCACCTTACAGAACTTCACCCCTCCACTTT. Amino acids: CASSPPYRTSPLHF. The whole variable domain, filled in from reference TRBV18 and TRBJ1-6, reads NAGVMQNPRHLVRRRGQEARLRCSPMKGHSHVYWYRQLPEEGLKFMVYLQKENIIDESGMPKERFSAEFPKEGPSILRIQQVVRGDSAAYFCASSPPYRTSPLHFGNGTRLTVT.

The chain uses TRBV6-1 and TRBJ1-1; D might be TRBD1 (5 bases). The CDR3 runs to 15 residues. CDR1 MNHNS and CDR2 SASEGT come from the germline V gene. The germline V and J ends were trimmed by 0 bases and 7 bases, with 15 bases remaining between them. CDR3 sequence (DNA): TGTGCCAGCAGTGAAGCGCCGGGGGGAATTCTTGAAGCTTTCTTT. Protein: CASSEAPGGILEAFF.

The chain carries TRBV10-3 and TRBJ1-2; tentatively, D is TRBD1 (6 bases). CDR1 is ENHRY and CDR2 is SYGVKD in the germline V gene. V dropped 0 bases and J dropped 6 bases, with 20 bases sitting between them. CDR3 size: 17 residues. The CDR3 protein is CAISESIEQGGRNGYTF. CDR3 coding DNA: TGTGCCATCAGTGAGTCTATAGAACAGGGAGGGAGGAATGGCTACACCTTC.

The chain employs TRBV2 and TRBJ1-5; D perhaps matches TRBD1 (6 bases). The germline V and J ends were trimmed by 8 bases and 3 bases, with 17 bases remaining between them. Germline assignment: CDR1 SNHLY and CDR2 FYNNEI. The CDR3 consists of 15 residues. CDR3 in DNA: TGTGCCAGCGCCGGAGTGGGGGGGCACAATCAGCCCCAGCATTTT. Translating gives CASAGVGGHNQPQHF.

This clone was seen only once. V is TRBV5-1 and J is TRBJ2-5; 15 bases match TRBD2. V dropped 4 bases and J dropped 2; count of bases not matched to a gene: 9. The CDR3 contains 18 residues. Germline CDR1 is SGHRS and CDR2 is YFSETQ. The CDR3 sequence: CASSPGLAGGPVQETQYF. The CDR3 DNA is TGCGCCAGCAGCCCCGGACTAGCGGGAGGGCCGGTACAAGAGACCCAGTACTTC.

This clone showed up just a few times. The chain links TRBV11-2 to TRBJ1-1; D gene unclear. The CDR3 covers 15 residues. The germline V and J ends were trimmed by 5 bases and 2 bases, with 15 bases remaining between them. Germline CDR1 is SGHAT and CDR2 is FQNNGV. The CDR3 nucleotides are TGTGCCAGCAGCCCCGCCGCAGGAATTAACACTGAAGCTTTCTTT. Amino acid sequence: CASSPAAGINTEAFF.

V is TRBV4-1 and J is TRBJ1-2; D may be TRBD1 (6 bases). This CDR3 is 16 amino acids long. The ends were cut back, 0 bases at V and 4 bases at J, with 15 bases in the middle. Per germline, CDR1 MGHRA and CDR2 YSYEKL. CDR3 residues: CASSQEIQGGSYGYTF. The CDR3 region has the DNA TGCGCCAGCAGCCAAGAAATACAGGGCGGCTCCTATGGCTACACCTTC.

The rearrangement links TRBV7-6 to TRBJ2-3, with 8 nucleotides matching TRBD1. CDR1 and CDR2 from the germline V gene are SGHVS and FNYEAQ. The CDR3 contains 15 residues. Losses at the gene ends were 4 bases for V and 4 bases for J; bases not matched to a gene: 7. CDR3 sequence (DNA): TGTGCCAGCAGCTCGCGGACAGGGTCAGCAGATACGCAGTATTTT. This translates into CASSSRTGSADTQYF. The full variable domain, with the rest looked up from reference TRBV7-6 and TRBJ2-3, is GAGVSQSPRYKVTKRGQDVALRCDPISGHVSLYWYRQALGQGPEFLTYFNYEAQQDKSGLPNDRFSAERPEGSISTLTIQRTEQRDSAMYRCASSSRTGSADTQYFGPGTRLTVL.

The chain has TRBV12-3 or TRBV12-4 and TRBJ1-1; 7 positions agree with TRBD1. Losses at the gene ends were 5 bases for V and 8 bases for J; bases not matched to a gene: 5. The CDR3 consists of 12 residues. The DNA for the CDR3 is TGTGCCAGCAGTATACAGGGGCCAGAAGCTTTCTTT. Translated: CASSIQGPEAFF.

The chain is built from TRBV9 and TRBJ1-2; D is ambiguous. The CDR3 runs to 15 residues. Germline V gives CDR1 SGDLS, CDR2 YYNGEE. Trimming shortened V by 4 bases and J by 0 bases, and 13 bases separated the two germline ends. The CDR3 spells CASSSKGKTNYGYTF. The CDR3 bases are TGTGCCAGCAGCTCCAAGGGAAAAACTAACTATGGCTACACCTTC.

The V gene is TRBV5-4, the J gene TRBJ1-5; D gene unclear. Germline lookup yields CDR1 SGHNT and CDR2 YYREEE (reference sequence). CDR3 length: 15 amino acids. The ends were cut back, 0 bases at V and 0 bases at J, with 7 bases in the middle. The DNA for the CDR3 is TGTGCCAGCAGCTTGGGTCTGGATAGCAATCAGCCCCAGCATTTT. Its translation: CASSLGLDSNQPQHF. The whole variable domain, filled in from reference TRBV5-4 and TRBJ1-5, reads ETGVTQSPTHLIKTRGQQVTLRCSSQSGHNTVSWYQQALGQGPQFIFQYYREEENGRGNFPPRFSGLQFPNYSSELNVNALELDDSALYLCASSLGLDSNQPQHFGDGTRLSIL.

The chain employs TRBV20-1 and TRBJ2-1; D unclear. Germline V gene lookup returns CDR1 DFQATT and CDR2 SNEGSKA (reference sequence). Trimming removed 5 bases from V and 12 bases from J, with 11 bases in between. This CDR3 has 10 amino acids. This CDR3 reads CSAGPDRQFF. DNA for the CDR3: TGCAGTGCTGGCCCGGACCGGCAGTTCTTC.

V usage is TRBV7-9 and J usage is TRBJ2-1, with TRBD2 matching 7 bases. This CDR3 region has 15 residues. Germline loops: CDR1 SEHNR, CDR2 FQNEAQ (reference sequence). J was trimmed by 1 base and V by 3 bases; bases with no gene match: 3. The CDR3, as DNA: TGTGCCAGCAGCTTTCTAGCGGTTTCCTACAATGAGCAGTTCTTC. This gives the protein CASSFLAVSYNEQFF.

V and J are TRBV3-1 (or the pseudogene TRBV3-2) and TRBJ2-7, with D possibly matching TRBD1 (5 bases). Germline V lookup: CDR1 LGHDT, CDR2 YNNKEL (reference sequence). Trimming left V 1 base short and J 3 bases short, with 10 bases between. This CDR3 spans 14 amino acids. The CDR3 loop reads CASSQAGQYYEQYF. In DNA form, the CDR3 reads TGTGCCAGCAGCCAAGCTGGACAATACTACGAGCAGTACTTC.

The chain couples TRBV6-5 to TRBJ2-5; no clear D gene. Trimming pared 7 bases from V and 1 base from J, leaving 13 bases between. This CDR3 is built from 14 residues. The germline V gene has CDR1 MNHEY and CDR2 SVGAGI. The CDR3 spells CASIHGRTQETQYF. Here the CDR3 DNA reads TGTGCCAGCATCCACGGCCGAACCCAAGAGACCCAGTACTTC.

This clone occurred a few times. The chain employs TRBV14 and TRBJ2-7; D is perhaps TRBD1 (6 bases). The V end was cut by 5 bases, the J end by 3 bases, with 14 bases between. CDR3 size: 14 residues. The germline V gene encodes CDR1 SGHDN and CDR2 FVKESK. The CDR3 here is CASSADKQGYEQYF. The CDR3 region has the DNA TGTGCCAGCAGCGCAGACAAACAGGGCTACGAGCAGTACTTC.